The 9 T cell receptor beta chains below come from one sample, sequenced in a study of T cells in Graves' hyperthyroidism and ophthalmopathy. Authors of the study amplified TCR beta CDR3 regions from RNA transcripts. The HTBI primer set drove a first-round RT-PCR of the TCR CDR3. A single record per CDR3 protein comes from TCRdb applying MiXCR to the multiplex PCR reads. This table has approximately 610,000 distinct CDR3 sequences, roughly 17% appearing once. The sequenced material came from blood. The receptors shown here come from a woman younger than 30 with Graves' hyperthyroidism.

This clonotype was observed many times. CDR3: CAWSVKGINQPQHF. The CDR3, as DNA: TGTGCCTGGAGTGTAAAAGGGATTAATCAGCCCCAGCATTTT. The V call is TRBV30, the J call TRBJ1-5; D is ambiguous. The CDR3 is 14 amino acids. Germline V CDR1 and CDR2: GTSNPN, SVGIG (reference sequence). V was shortened by 0 bases and J by 4 bases, with 10 bases between the two germline ends.

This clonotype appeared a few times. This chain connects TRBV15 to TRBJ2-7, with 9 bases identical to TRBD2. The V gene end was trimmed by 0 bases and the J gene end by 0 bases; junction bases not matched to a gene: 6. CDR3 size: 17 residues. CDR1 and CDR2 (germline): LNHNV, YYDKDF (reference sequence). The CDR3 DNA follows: TGTGCCACCAGCAGAGATCGGCCTAGCGGGACCTCCTACGAGCAGTACTTC. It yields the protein CATSRDRPSGTSYEQYF.

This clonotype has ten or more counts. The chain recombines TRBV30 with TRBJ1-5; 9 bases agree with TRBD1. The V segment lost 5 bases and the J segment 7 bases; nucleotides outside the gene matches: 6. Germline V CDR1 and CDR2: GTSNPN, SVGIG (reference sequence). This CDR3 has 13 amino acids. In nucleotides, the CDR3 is TGTGCCTGGGGGACAGGGAAATTCCAGCCCCAGCATTTT. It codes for CAWGTGKFQPQHF. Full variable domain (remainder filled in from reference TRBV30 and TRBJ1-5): SQTIHQWPATLVQPVGSPLSLECTVEGTSNPNLYWYRQAAGRGLQLLFYSVGIGQISSEVPQNLSASRPQDRQFILSSKKLLLSDSGFYLCAWGTGKFQPQHFGDGTRLSIL.

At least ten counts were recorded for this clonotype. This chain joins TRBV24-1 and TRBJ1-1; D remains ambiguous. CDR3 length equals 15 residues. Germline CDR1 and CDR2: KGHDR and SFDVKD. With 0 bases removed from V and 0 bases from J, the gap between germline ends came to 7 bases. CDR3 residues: CATSDLNRMNTEAFF. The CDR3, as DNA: TGTGCCACCAGTGATTTGAACAGAATGAACACTGAAGCTTTCTTT.

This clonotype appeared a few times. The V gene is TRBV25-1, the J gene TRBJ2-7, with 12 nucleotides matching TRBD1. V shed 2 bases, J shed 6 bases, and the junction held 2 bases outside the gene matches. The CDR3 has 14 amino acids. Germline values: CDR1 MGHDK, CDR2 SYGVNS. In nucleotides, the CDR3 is TGTGCCAGCAGTGAAAGGGGACAGGGGGCCGAGCAGTACTTC. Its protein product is CASSERGQGAEQYF.

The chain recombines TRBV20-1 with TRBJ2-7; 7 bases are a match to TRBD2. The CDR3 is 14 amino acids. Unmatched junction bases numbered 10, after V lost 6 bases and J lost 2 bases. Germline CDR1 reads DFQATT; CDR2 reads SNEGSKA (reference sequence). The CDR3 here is CSANNRDYPYEQYF. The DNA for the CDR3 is TGCAGTGCGAATAACCGGGACTATCCCTACGAGCAGTACTTC.

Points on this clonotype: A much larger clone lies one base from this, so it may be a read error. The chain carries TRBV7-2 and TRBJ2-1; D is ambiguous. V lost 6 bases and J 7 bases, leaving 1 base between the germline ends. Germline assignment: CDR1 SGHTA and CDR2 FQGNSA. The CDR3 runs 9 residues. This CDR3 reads CASRNEQFF. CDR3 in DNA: TGTGCCAGCAGAAATGAGCAGTTCTTC.

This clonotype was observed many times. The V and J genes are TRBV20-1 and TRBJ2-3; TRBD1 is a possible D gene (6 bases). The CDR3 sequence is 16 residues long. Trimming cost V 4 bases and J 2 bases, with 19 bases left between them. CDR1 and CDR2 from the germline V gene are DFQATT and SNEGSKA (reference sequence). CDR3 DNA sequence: TGCAGTGCTAAGACCGTCGGGCAGGGGCACACAGATACGCAGTATTTT. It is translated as CSAKTVGQGHTDTQYF.

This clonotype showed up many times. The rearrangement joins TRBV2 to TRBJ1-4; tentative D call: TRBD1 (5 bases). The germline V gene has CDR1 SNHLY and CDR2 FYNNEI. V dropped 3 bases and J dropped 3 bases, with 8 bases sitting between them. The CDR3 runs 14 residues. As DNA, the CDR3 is TGTGCCAGCAGTGACAGACAGTCTAATGAAAAACTGTTTTTT. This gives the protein CASSDRQSNEKLFF.